This T cell receptor beta chain is from a study of blood T cell repertoires in COVID-19. Original analysis: Amplification from reference gene primers served as the basis for estimated nucleated cell counts. Some clones are missing from TCRdb's copy, which holds only in-frame ones; the method was immunoSEQ multiplex PCR. V and J calls and clone size are those listed in that table; D and trimming were worked out from the DNA. The table lists about 94,000 clones, about 80% of them singletons. There are 14 residues in the CDR3. Trimming shortened V by 2 bases and J by 1 base, and 8 bases separated the two germline ends. Germline V gene lookup returns CDR1 MGHDK and CDR2 SYGVNS.

The chain employs TRBV25-1 and TRBJ1-1; D gene uncertain. This clonotype was sampled from a man between 60 and 70 years old with acute or convalescent COVID-19. Sample: peripheral blood. CDR3 in DNA: TGTGCCAGCAGTGAACCCTTATCGAACACTGAAGCTTTCTTT. Protein sequence: CASSEPLSNTEAFF.